The 5 T cell receptor beta chains in this list originate from one sample, sequenced in a study of OX40 agonist ivuxolimab in advanced cancers. Assay used: immunoSEQ multiplex PCR; TCRdb lists only in-frame clones, some missing. Of about 13,000 clones in the sample, about two thirds are singletons; the top ten hold approximately 26%. Sequenced material: CD4+ or CD8+ T cells sorted from blood, taken in a trial of the OX40 agonist ivuxolimab. These receptors came from an adult with an advanced solid tumor such as melanoma, head and neck, liver or kidney cancer.

In its sample, this clone ranks as medium-sized. V usage is TRBV2 and J usage is TRBJ1-1; TRBD1 is a possible D gene (6 bases). The germline CDR1 and CDR2 sequences are SNHLY and FYNNEI. Trimming removed 4 bases from V and 3 bases from J, with 9 bases in between. The CDR3 consists of 13 residues. CDR3 loop: CASSGQEYTEAFF. CDR3 DNA sequence: TGTGCCAGCAGTGGACAGGAATACACTGAAGCTTTCTTT. Full variable domain (remainder filled in from reference TRBV2 and TRBJ1-1): EPEVTQTPSHQVTQMGQEVILRCVPISNHLYFYWYRQILGQKVEFLVSFYNNEISEKSEIFDDQFSVERPDGSNFTLKIRSTKLEDSAMYFCASSGQEYTEAFFGQGTRLTVV.

V is TRBV30 and J is TRBJ1-2, with 9 bases that match TRBD1. Germline values: CDR1 GTSNPN, CDR2 SVGIG (reference sequence). This CDR3 region has 13 residues. V lost 2 bases and J lost 5; bases outside the gene matches: 3. The DNA of the CDR3 is TGTGCCTGGAGTCCGACAGGGGGGTATGGCTACACCTTC. This sequence encodes CAWSPTGGYGYTF.

The chain joins TRBV9 to TRBJ2-3; D not resolved. V shed 2 bases and J shed 2 bases, with 3 bases lying between them. Germline CDR1 and CDR2: SGDLS and YYNGEE. This CDR3 is built from 12 residues. DNA of the CDR3: TGTGCCAGCAGCGTGTACACAGATACGCAGTATTTT. This encodes CASSVYTDTQYF.

This chain uses TRBV7-2 with TRBJ1-1, with D possibly matching TRBD1 (5 bases). Germline V CDR1 and CDR2: SGHTA, FQGNSA. The V and J ends lost 3 bases and 5 bases respectively, with 7 bases between them. The CDR3 extends over 12 amino acids. The CDR3 sequence is CASSFWGTEAFF. CDR3 sequence (DNA): TGTGCCAGCAGCTTTTGGGGGACTGAAGCTTTCTTT.

J is TRBJ2-1 and V is TRBV7-3; 8 bases map to TRBD1. CDR3 length equals 16 residues. The J segment lost 0 bases and the V segment lost 5 bases, leaving 6 bases of the junction unmatched. Germline values: CDR1 SGHTA, CDR2 FQGTGA. The CDR3 DNA follows: TGTGCCAGCAGCCCCGGGACAGGCAGCTCCTACAATGAGCAGTTCTTC. It specifies CASSPGTGSSYNEQFF. Variable domain in full (rest from reference TRBV7-3 and TRBJ2-1): GAGVSQTPSNKVTEKGKYVELRCDPISGHTALYWYRQSLGQGPEFLIYFQGTGAADDSGLPNDRFFAVRPEGSVSTLKIQRTERGDSAVYLCASSPGTGSSYNEQFFGPGTRLTVL.